This is a list of T cell receptor beta chains from one sample in a study of blood T cells in healthy people across ages. TCRdb re-analysed the 5' RACE reads in MiXCR, keeping a single row per CDR3 protein. The table has around 280,000 distinct CDR3 sequences, roughly 26% seen once. The specimen was blood. These receptors all come from a woman aged 70 to 79 in good health. The CDR3 runs from the conserved cysteine through the conserved F or W. The D gene is left open where the match is weak. Rows give clone size only sometimes, using once, few, many, or a class for an expanded clone.

J gene	D gene	clone size	V gene	CDR3 DNA	CDR3 protein
TRBJ2-1	TRBD1	NA	TRBV25-1	TGTGCCAGCAGTACTCCGGGACAGGGGTTGGCCAATGAGCAGTTCTTC	CASSTPGQGLANEQFF
TRBJ2-7	NA	NA	TRBV4-1	TGCGCCAGCAGCCAAGAAGCCGCAGGGTCCCGATACGAGCAGTACTTC	CASSQEAAGSRYEQYF
TRBJ1-1	NA	NA	TRBV6-5	TGTGCCAGCAGTTACTGGGCAGGGAACACTGAAGCTTTCTTT	CASSYWAGNTEAFF
TRBJ2-2	NA	NA	TRBV7-8	TGTGCCAGCAGTTTAAATATAGGGGAGGAGCTGTTTTTT	CASSLNIGEELFF
TRBJ2-7	NA	NA	TRBV5-1	TGCGCCAGCAGCCCCCTCGTGGACGGATACTCCTACGAGCAGTACTTC	CASSPLVDGYSYEQYF
TRBJ2-5	NA	few	TRBV29-1	TGCAGCGGTCGGAGAGGGGAGGAGACCCAGTACTTC	CSGRRGEETQYF
TRBJ2-5	NA	few	TRBV18	TGTGCCAGCTCACCAAATTTCGGGACAAAGGAGACCCAGTACTTC	CASSPNFGTKETQYF
TRBJ1-3	NA	few	TRBV12-3/TRBV12-4	TGTGCCAGCAGCAGGGACCCGAGCTCTGGAAACACCATATATTTT	CASSRDPSSGNTIYF
TRBJ2-1	TRBD2	NA	TRBV5-1	TGCGCCAGCCTGGGGCATAGCTCTAGCGGGAGGTACGCCTCCTACAATGAGCAGTTCTTC	CASLGHSSSGRYASYNEQFF
TRBJ2-7	NA	few	TRBV7-9	TGTGCCAGCAGCGTAGGTGGGAATTATGACGAGCAGTACTTC	CASSVGGNYDEQYF
TRBJ2-7	TRBD1	NA	TRBV9	TGTGCCAGCAGCACATTTTCCGGGACAGGGGTCTGGGAGCAGTACTTC	CASSTFSGTGVWEQYF
TRBJ2-7	TRBD1	NA	TRBV18	TGTGCCAGCTCCCCCGGGACAGGGGGTGAGTACTTC	CASSPGTGGEYF
TRBJ2-3	NA	NA	TRBV19	TGTGCCAGTACCACCTCAGGGCTCTCCACAGATACGCAGTATTTT	CASTTSGLSTDTQYF
TRBJ2-1	NA	NA	TRBV24-1	TGTGCCACCAGTGATTTAGCGAACAATGAGCAGTTCTTC	CATSDLANNEQFF
TRBJ2-2	NA	once	TRBV21-1	TGTGCCCTAACTCCGGGGGGGGACAGGCGATCGAACACCGGGGAGCTGTTTTTT	CALTPGGDRRSNTGELFF
TRBJ1-5	TRBD1	many	TRBV4-1	TGCGCCAGCAGCCAAGTCCCGGGACAGGGTTCCAGCAATCAGCCCCAGCATTTT	CASSQVPGQGSSNQPQHF
TRBJ2-7	NA	few	TRBV28	TGTGCCAGCAGTTCAACCCCGGGCCTAATTGGCGTCTGGGCCTCCTACGAGCAGTACTTC	CASSSTPGLIGVWASYEQYF
TRBJ2-7	TRBD2	NA	TRBV9	TGTGCCAGCAGCCCACCGGGGGGTAATTACGAGCAGTACTTC	CASSPPGGNYEQYF
TRBJ1-2	NA	few	TRBV20-1	TGCAGTGCACCCGGTGTCACTAACTATGGCTACACCTTC	CSAPGVTNYGYTF
TRBJ1-4	TRBD1	NA	TRBV4-1	TGCGCCAGCAGCCAGGTCAGCCCAGGGGGTGAAAAACTGTTTTTT	CASSQVSPGGEKLFF
TRBJ2-3	TRBD2	NA	TRBV7-9	TGTGCCAGCAGTTCCCGCGGGGGTACGCAGTATTTT	CASSSRGGTQYF
TRBJ2-7	TRBD2	once	TRBV6-4	TGTGCCAGCAGTGACGGCCTAGCGGCGTACGAGCAGTACTTC	CASSDGLAAYEQYF
TRBJ1-2	NA	many	TRBV3-1	TGTGCCAGCAGCCAAAGAGGGGATTCGGCTGGCTACACCTTC	CASSQRGDSAGYTF
TRBJ2-5	TRBD2	few	TRBV28	TGTGCCAGCAGCCCCCGGAGTTTAAGGGACTACCAACAAGAGACCCAGTACTTC	CASSPRSLRDYQQETQYF
TRBJ1-4	NA	few	TRBV29-1	TGCAGCGTTGTGACAGAAGATGAAAAACTGTTTTTT	CSVVTEDEKLFF
TRBJ2-6	NA	few	TRBV15	TGTGCCACTGAACACTCTGGGGCCAACGTCCTGACTTTC	CATEHSGANVLTF
TRBJ1-2	TRBD1	NA	TRBV7-2	TGTGCCAGCAGCCGCAATGGTATTCCGGGACAGGGACGCGGCTACACCTTC	CASSRNGIPGQGRGYTF
TRBJ1-1	TRBD1	NA	TRBV29-1	TGCAGCGCGGGACAGGCAAACACTGAAGCTTTCTTT	CSAGQANTEAFF
TRBJ2-7	TRBD1	NA	TRBV5-1	TGCGCCAGCAGCTTGGCTCGGGACAGCGGTAGGCAGTACTTC	CASSLARDSGRQYF
TRBJ1-5	TRBD1	many	TRBV29-1	TGCAGCGCCTGGACAGGGGGCAATCAGCCCCAGCATTTT	CSAWTGGNQPQHF
TRBJ1-1	NA	NA	TRBV5-1	TGCGCCAGCAGCTTCGCAGGGAGTAGAACTGAAGCTTTCTTT	CASSFAGSRTEAFF
TRBJ2-7	TRBD2	many	TRBV29-1	TGCAGCGTTACAGCGGGATACGAGCAGTACTTC	CSVTAGYEQYF
TRBJ1-1	NA	NA	TRBV19	TGTGCCAGTATGCGGACTACCAAGAACACTGAAGCTTTCTTT	CASMRTTKNTEAFF
TRBJ1-1	NA	few	TRBV27	TGTGCCAGCAGTCGTCGGACGGCTTCTGAAGCTTTCTTT	CASSRRTASEAFF
TRBJ1-1	TRBD1	few	TRBV20-1	TGCAGTGCTGGACAGGGGGCGAACACTGAAGCTTTCTTT	CSAGQGANTEAFF
TRBJ1-1	NA	many	TRBV6-1	TGTGCCAGCAGTGAATTGTGGGCCGACACTGAAGCTTTCTTT	CASSELWADTEAFF
TRBJ2-7	NA	NA	TRBV3-1	TGTGCCAGCAGCGGAGCTAGGTCTAGCGAGCAGTACTTC	CASSGARSSEQYF
TRBJ2-3	NA	few	TRBV7-3	TGTGCCAGCAGCTTCGGGACTGGCACAGATACGCAGTATTTT	CASSFGTGTDTQYF
TRBJ1-1	NA	once	TRBV6-5	TGTGCCAGCAGGGGACACGGGCGACGGGACACTGAAGCTTTCTTT	CASRGHGRRDTEAFF
TRBJ1-1	NA	few	TRBV12-3/TRBV12-4	TGTGCCAGCAGCCAAACTCAGGGGATGCGCACTGAAGCTTTCTTT	CASSQTQGMRTEAFF
TRBJ1-1	NA	NA	TRBV6-1	TGTGCCAGCAGTGAATTTATAGGGTATCTTGAAGCTTTCTTT	CASSEFIGYLEAFF
TRBJ1-3	NA	NA	TRBV4-3	TGCGCCAGCAGCCAAGATTTGGACCGACTTGGCCGGGGGACTGGAAACACCATATATTTT	CASSQDLDRLGRGTGNTIYF
TRBJ2-1	NA	few	TRBV28	TGTGCCAGCAGTTTATTTGGCTGGGGTGAGCAGTTCTTC	CASSLFGWGEQFF
TRBJ2-2	TRBD2	few	TRBV28	TGTGCCAGCTCTAGCGGGAGGGCCCCCGGGGAGCTGTTTTTT	CASSSGRAPGELFF
TRBJ2-7	NA	NA	TRBV29-1	TGCAGCGTTGGGTTCGTCAGAGAGCAGGAGCAGTACTTC	CSVGFVREQEQYF
TRBJ2-7	TRBD1	NA	TRBV20-1	TGCAGTGCTAGACCAACAGGGGGGCCTACACACTACGAGCAGTACTTC	CSARPTGGPTHYEQYF
TRBJ1-5	NA	few	TRBV28	TGTGCCAGCAGTCCCATCGTGGGCGCCGAAGGGGATCAGCCCCAGCATTTT	CASSPIVGAEGDQPQHF
TRBJ2-5	NA	NA	TRBV15	TGTGCCACCAGCAGAGACCTTAAAGAGACCCAGTACTTC	CATSRDLKETQYF
TRBJ2-5	TRBD2	many	TRBV28	TGTGCCAGCAGTTATGAACTAGCGGCGGAAGAGACCCAGTACTTC	CASSYELAAEETQYF
TRBJ2-1	NA	few	TRBV6-2/TRBV6-3	TGTGCCAGCAGTTACCCCGAAACAGGGACCAATGAGCAGTTCTTC	CASSYPETGTNEQFF
TRBJ2-7	NA	NA	TRBV7-2	TGTGCCAGCAGCTTCTCAGGGGAGACCGAGCAGTACTTC	CASSFSGETEQYF
TRBJ2-2	NA	few	TRBV29-1	TGCAGCGTTCCACAGGGACGAGACACCGGGGAGCTGTTTTTT	CSVPQGRDTGELFF
TRBJ1-1	TRBD1	NA	TRBV20-1	TGCAGGGGGACAGGGGGCAGGGGATTGAACACTGAAGCTTTCTTT	CRGTGGRGLNTEAFF
TRBJ2-1	NA	NA	TRBV29-1	TGCAGCCTATCGGACAGCAATGAGCAGTTCTTC	CSLSDSNEQFF